The next 10 T cell receptor beta chains were all read from a single sample in a study of T cells in Graves' hyperthyroidism and ophthalmopathy. Amplification targeted TCR beta CDR3 regions from RNA transcripts. HTBI primers were used for first-round RT-PCR of the TCR CDR3. In TCRdb, the multiplex PCR reads were re-called with MiXCR into one record per CDR3 protein. The data hold a few hundred thousand distinct CDR3 sequences, with roughly 15% observed a single time. Sequencing used blood. These receptors came from a woman aged 18-29 years with Graves' hyperthyroidism.

This clonotype appeared many times. The J gene is TRBJ1-5, the V gene TRBV24-1, with TRBD1 identical over 8 bases. CDR1 and CDR2 from the germline V gene are KGHDR and SFDVKD. The V and J ends lost 4 bases and 7 bases, in that order; junction bases with no gene match: 14. The CDR3 runs 17 residues. In DNA form, the CDR3 reads TGTGCCACCAGTGACACTCGGACAGGGATTGGGAACCAGCCCCAGCATTTT. Its protein is CATSDTRTGIGNQPQHF.

This clonotype showed up many times. V usage is TRBV18 and J usage is TRBJ1-5; TRBD1 is a possible D gene (5 bases). Trimming removed 6 bases at V and 3 bases at J, with 12 bases between. The V gene's germline CDR1 is KGHSH and CDR2 LQKENI. This CDR3 is 14 amino acids long. The CDR3 loop is CASSLQESNQPQHF. In nucleotides, the CDR3 is TGTGCCAGCTCCCTACAGGAGTCCAATCAGCCCCAGCATTTT.

This clonotype was recorded many times. The J gene is TRBJ2-3, the V gene TRBV2; tentative D call: TRBD2 (6 bases). Germline values: CDR1 SNHLY, CDR2 FYNNEI. The V end lost 5 bases, the J end lost 2 bases, and 17 bases lay between the germline ends. CDR3 length: 16 residues. CDR3 residues: CASSMRAAGLTDTQYF. The CDR3 bases are TGTGCCAGCAGTATGCGAGCAGCGGGCCTCACAGATACGCAGTATTTT.

The chain has TRBV20-1 and TRBJ2-6; 11 positions match TRBD1. The CDR3 contains 16 residues. Germline lookup yields CDR1 DFQATT and CDR2 SNEGSKA (reference sequence). The junction had 5 bases not matched to a gene; V was cut back by 6 bases and J by 1 base. The CDR3 DNA is TGCAGTGCCCCGGGACAGGGGGTATCTGGGGCCAACGTCCTGACTTTC. Translating it yields CSAPGQGVSGANVLTF.

This chain joins TRBV27 and TRBJ2-7; 8 bases agree with TRBD1. Germline V gene sequence: CDR1 MNHEY, CDR2 SMNVEV (reference sequence). The CDR3 spans 15 residues. Trimming at V came to 6 bases and at J to 2 bases, leaving 9 bases not matched to a gene. The CDR3 coding sequence is TGTGCCAGCAGACTACGGGACAGGAAACCCTACGAGCAGTACTTC. Translating it yields CASRLRDRKPYEQYF.

This clonotype was counted at least ten times. This chain connects TRBV7-8 to TRBJ2-1; D might be TRBD2 (5 bases). Deletions cut 5 bases from V and 7 bases from J, with 15 bases between. There are 14 residues in the CDR3. In germline, CDR1 is SGHVS, CDR2 FQNEAQ. The CDR3 loop reads CASSTKTRLNEQFF. The CDR3 DNA reads TGTGCCAGCAGCACTAAAACTAGGTTAAATGAGCAGTTCTTC. Complete variable domain (other parts from reference TRBV7-8 and TRBJ2-1): GAGVSQSPRYKVAKRGQDVALRCDPISGHVSLFWYQQALGQGPEFLTYFQNEAQLDKSGLPSDRFFAERPEGSVSTLKIQRTQQEDSAVYLCASSTKTRLNEQFFGPGTRLTVL.

The chain links TRBV16 to TRBJ2-1; 7 bases line up with TRBD2. V shed 3 bases, J shed 3 bases, and the junction held 5 bases outside the gene matches. The length of the CDR3 is 15 residues. Germline CDR1 reads KGHSY; CDR2 reads FQNENV. The CDR3 sequence: CASSQGGVFYNEQFF. For the CDR3, the DNA is TGTGCCAGCAGCCAGGGAGGGGTATTCTACAATGAGCAGTTCTTC.

This clonotype was picked up many times. The genes are TRBV7-2 and TRBJ2-7, with TRBD2 matching over 8 bases. Germline CDR1 SGHTA, CDR2 FQGNSA. The CDR3 spans 15 residues. Unmatched junction bases numbered 11, after V lost 4 bases and J lost 6 bases. CDR3 bases: TGTGCCAGCAGCTCCGTGCGGAGCGGGAGTTCCGAGCAGTACTTC. This gives the protein CASSSVRSGSSEQYF.

In this sample, this clonotype turned up many times. This chain connects TRBV14 to TRBJ1-2; weak D call: TRBD1 (5 bases). The CDR3 spans 13 residues. With 2 bases removed from V and 5 bases from J, the gap between germline ends came to 9 bases. Germline V gene data show CDR1 as SGHDN and CDR2 as FVKESK. The chain's CDR3 is CASSQLSGYGYTF. The DNA of the CDR3 is TGTGCCAGCAGCCAATTATCAGGGTATGGCTACACCTTC.

At least ten counts were recorded for this clonotype. The chain recombines TRBV7-9 with TRBJ2-7; D is possibly TRBD1 (6 bases). The CDR3 loop spans 15 amino acids. Trimming removed 6 bases at V and 4 bases at J, with 19 bases between. The germline V gene encodes CDR1 SEHNR and CDR2 FQNEAQ (reference sequence). CDR3 DNA sequence: TGTGCCAGCAGGGATAAACCGGGACAACCTTACGAGCAGTACTTC. Its protein is CASRDKPGQPYEQYF.